This TCR beta chain was profiled in a study of T cells after yellow fever vaccination. CDR3 size: 17 residues. The germline V gene encodes CDR1 ENHRY and CDR2 SYGVKD. V lost 10 bases to trimming and J lost 0 bases; unmatched junction nucleotides: 13. TCRdb reanalysed the 5' RACE reads using MiXCR and keeps one entry per CDR3 protein. The table shows around 320,000 distinct CDR3 sequences, with about 4.5% occurring only once. This clonotype occurred many times. This material consisted of PBMCs, taken 15 days after the yellow fever booster vaccination. This TCR came from a man between 18 and 29 years old who received the YFV17D yellow fever vaccine. The V and J genes are TRBV10-3 and TRBJ2-2; 8 bases are shared with TRBD2. The CDR3 DNA follows: TGTGCCACGGGGGGGCTACTAGTTCCCACGAACACCGGGGAGCTGTTTTTT. Its translation is CATGGLLVPTNTGELFF.